The entry that follows covers one TCR beta chain sequence. TCRdb re-analysed the RT-PCR reads in MiXCR, keeping a single row per CDR3 protein. The table lists approximately 170,000 distinct CDR3 sequences, more than 20% of them singletons, with 20% to 30% in the top ten. These data are taken from a study of patients and donors after allogeneic stem cell transplantation. The CDR3 runs to 16 residues. V was pared by 1 base and J by 2 bases, with 6 bases of the junction left unmatched. Germline V CDR1 and CDR2: MNHEY, SVGAGI. The V call is TRBV6-5, the J call TRBJ2-7; TRBD1 aligns across 9 bases. The sample consisted of blood, either unsorted or a sorted T cell fraction (not recorded which). The clonotype comes from a human donor who was either an allogeneic HSCT recipient or a stem cell or donor lymphocyte infusion donor (not recorded which). It is not recorded whose cells these are; they may come from a transplant donor. The CDR3 region is CASSYLNRDRAYEQYF. As DNA, the CDR3 is TGTGCCAGCAGTTACTTGAACCGGGACAGGGCCTACGAGCAGTACTTC.